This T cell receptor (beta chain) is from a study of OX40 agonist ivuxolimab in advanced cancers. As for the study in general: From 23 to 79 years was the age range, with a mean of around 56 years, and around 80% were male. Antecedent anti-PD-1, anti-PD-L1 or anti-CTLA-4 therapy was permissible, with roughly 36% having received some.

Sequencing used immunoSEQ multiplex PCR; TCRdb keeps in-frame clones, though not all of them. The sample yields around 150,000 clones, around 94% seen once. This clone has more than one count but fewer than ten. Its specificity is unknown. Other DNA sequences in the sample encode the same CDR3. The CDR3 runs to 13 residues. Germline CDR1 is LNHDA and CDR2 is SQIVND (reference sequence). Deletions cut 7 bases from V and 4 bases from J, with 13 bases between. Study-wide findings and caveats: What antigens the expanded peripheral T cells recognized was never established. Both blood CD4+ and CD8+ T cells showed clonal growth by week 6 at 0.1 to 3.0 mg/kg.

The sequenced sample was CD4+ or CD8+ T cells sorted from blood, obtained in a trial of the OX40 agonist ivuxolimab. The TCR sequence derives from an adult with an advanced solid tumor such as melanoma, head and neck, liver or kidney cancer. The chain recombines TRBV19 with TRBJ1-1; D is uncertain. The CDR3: CASTRRGITEAFF. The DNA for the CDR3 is TGTGCCAGTACCCGACGGGGTATCACTGAAGCTTTCTTT.